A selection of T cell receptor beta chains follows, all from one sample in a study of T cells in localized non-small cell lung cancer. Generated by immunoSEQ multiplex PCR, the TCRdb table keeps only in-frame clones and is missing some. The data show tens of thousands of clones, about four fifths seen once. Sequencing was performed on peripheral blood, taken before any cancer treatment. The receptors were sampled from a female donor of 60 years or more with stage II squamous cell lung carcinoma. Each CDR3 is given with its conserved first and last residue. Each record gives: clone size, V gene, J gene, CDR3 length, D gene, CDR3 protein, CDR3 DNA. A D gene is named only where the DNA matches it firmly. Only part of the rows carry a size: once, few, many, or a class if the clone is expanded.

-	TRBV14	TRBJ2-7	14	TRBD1	CASSRDRVRYEQYF	TGTGCCAGCAGCCGAGACAGGGTAAGGTACGAGCAGTACTTC
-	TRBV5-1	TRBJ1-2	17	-	CASSRPGGGKINYGYTF	TGCGCCAGCAGCCGCCCAGGTGGGGGGAAGATCAACTATGGCTACACCTTC
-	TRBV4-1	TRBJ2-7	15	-	CASSPEGTSSYEQYF	TGCGCCAGCAGCCCAGAGGGGACTTCGTCCTACGAGCAGTACTTC
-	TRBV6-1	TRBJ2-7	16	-	CASSDLRGSENYEQYF	TGTGCCAGCAGTGACCTTCGCGGGTCGGAAAACTACGAGCAGTACTTC
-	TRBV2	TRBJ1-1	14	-	CASNLISWNTEAFF	TGTGCCAGCAACCTAATAAGCTGGAACACTGAAGCTTTCTTT
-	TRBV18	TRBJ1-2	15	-	CASSPRQNTNYGYTF	TGTGCCAGCTCACCCCGACAGAACACTAACTATGGCTACACCTTC
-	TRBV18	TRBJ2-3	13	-	CASSPPSTDTQYF	TGTGCCAGCTCACCACCGAGTACAGATACGCAGTATTTT
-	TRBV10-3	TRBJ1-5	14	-	CAISEWNSNQPQHF	TGTGCCATCAGTGAGTGGAATAGCAATCAGCCCCAGCATTTT
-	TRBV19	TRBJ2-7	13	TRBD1	CARKGQGHYEQYF	TGTGCCAGGAAGGGACAGGGCCACTACGAGCAGTACTTC
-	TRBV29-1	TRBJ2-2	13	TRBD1	CSVDSGGPGELFF	TGCAGCGTTGATTCAGGGGGCCCCGGGGAGCTGTTTTTT
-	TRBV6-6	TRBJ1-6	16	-	CASSYSGGSYNSPLHF	TGTGCCAGCAGTTACTCGGGGGGCTCCTATAATTCACCCCTCCACTTT
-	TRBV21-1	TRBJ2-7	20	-	CASSKGYRALAGGLHYEQYF	TGTGCCAGCAGCAAAGGGTATCGGGCACTAGCGGGGGGCCTGCACTACGAGCAGTACTTC
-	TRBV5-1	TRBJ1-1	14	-	CASSPTPGNTEAFF	TGCGCCAGCAGCCCGACACCCGGGAACACTGAAGCTTTCTTT
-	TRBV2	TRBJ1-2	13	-	CASSEQGYYGYTF	TGTGCCAGCAGTGAACAGGGATACTATGGCTACACCTTC
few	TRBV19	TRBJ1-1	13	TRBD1	CASSLGQATEAFF	TGTGCCAGTAGCCTCGGACAGGCCACTGAAGCTTTCTTT
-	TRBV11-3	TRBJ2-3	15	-	CASSLRGLSTDTQYF	TGTGCCAGCAGCTTGAGGGGCCTCAGCACAGATACGCAGTATTTT
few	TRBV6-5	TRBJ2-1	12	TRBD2	CASSYRAGGQFF	TGTGCCAGCAGTTATAGAGCGGGGGGGCAGTTCTTC
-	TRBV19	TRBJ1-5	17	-	CASSITTGRGGVGPQHF	TGTGCCAGTAGTATTACGACAGGCCGTGGTGGGGTCGGGCCCCAGCATTTT
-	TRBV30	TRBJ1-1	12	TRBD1	CAVSRGITEAFF	TGTGCCGTATCCAGGGGGATCACTGAAGCTTTCTTT
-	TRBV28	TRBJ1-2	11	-	CASGRGYGYTF	TGTGCCAGCGGCCGGGGGTATGGCTACACCTTC
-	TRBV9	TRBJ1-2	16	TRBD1	CASSVGGTGFNYGYTF	TGTGCCAGCAGCGTAGGGGGGACAGGCTTTAACTATGGCTACACCTTC
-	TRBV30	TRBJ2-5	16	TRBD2	CAWSWTSGALQETQYF	TGTGCCTGGAGCTGGACTAGCGGGGCCCTCCAAGAGACCCAGTACTTC
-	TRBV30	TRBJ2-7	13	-	CAWRFPGTAFGGF	TGTGCCTGGAGGTTTCCCGGGACCGCCTTCGGCGGCTTC
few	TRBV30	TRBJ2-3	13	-	CAWSQPGAELQYF	TGTGCCTGGAGCCAACCAGGGGCCGAATTGCAGTATTTT
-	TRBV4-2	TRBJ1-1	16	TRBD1	CASSQARQGLNTEAFF	TGTGCCAGCAGCCAAGCCCGACAGGGGTTGAACACTGAAGCTTTCTTT
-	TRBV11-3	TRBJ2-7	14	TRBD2	CASSLGGGGREQYF	TGTGCCAGCAGCTTGGGCGGCGGGGGGAGAGAGCAGTACTTC
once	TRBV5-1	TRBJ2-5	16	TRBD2	CASSSSGGGVKETQYF	TGCGCCAGCAGCTCGTCCGGCGGGGGGGTGAAAGAGACCCAGTACTTC
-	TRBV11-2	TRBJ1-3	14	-	CASSLAPWRNTIYF	TGTGCCAGCAGCTTAGCCCCCTGGAGAAACACCATATATTTT
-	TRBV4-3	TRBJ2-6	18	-	CASSQAWGKISGANVLTF	TGCGCCAGCAGCCAAGCTTGGGGAAAAATCTCTGGGGCCAACGTCCTGACTTTC
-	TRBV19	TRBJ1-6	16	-	CASSSTGTSYNSPLHF	TGTGCCAGTAGTTCGACCGGGACAAGTTATAATTCACCCCTCCACTTT
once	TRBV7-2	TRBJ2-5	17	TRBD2	CASSFDGTSGGAKTQYF	TGTGCCAGCAGCTTTGATGGGACTAGCGGGGGGGCAAAGACCCAGTACTTC
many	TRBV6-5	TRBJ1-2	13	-	CASRPGLIYGYTF	TGTGCCAGCAGGCCTGGACTGATCTATGGCTACACCTTC
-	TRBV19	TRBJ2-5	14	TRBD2	CASKRGGPQETQYF	TGTGCCAGTAAACGGGGGGGGCCGCAAGAGACCCAGTACTTC
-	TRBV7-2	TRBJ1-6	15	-	CASSLVQGQGSPLHF	TGTGCCAGCAGCCTCGTACAGGGTCAGGGGTCACCCCTCCACTTT
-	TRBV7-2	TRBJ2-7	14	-	CASKETLTGYEQYF	TGTGCCAGCAAAGAGACCCTAACGGGATACGAGCAGTACTTC
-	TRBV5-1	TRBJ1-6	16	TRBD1	CASSLVGQGGNSPLHF	TGCGCCAGCAGCTTGGTTGGACAGGGAGGAAATTCACCCCTCCACTTT
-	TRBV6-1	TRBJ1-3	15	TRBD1	CASSERQGSGNTIYF	TGTGCCAGCAGTGAAAGACAGGGGTCCGGAAACACCATATATTTT
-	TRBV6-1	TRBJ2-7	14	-	CASSSSGTPDEQYF	TGTGCCAGCAGTTCTTCCGGGACACCCGACGAGCAGTACTTC
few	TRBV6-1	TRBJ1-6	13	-	CASSESGHSPLHF	TGTGCCAGCAGTGAAAGTGGCCATTCACCCCTCCACTTT
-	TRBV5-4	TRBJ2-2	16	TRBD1	CASSLGDRGWSGELFF	TGTGCCAGCAGCTTGGGCGACAGGGGATGGTCCGGGGAGCTGTTTTTT
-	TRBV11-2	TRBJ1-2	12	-	CASSLDLRGYTF	TGTGCCAGCAGCTTAGACCTGCGGGGCTACACCTTC
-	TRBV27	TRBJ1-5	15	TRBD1	CASSPTLRGDQPQHF	TGTGCCAGCAGTCCTACCCTCAGGGGGGATCAGCCCCAGCATTTT
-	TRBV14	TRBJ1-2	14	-	CASSPATGRNGYTF	TGTGCCAGCAGCCCCGCCACCGGGAGAAACGGCTACACCTTC
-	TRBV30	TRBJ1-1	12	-	CAWIRGNTEAFF	TGTGCCTGGATTCGTGGAAACACTGAAGCTTTCTTT
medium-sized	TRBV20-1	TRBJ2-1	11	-	CSAGFNNEQFF	TGCAGTGCGGGGTTCAACAATGAGCAGTTCTTC
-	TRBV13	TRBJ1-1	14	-	CASSLDRENTEAFF	TGTGCCAGCAGCTTAGACAGGGAGAACACTGAAGCTTTCTTT
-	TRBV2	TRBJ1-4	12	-	CASSDRGEKLFF	TGTGCCAGCAGTGATAGAGGTGAAAAACTGTTTTTT
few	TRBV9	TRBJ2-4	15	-	CASSVRAGAKNIQYF	TGTGCCAGCAGCGTAAGGGCCGGGGCCAAAAACATTCAGTACTTC
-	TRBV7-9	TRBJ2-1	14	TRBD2	CASGLAGVYNEQFF	TGTGCCAGCGGACTAGCGGGAGTCTACAATGAGCAGTTCTTC
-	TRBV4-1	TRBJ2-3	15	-	CASSQAGTSTDTQYF	TGCGCCAGCAGCCAAGCGGGTACCAGCACAGATACGCAGTATTTT
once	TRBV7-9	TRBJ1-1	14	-	CASSYRRGNTEAFF	TGTGCCAGCAGCTATAGAAGGGGGAACACTGAAGCTTTCTTT
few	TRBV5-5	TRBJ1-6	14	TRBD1	CASSRGQLNSPLHF	TGTGCCAGCAGCAGGGGACAGCTTAATTCACCCCTCCACTTT
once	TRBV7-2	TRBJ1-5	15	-	CASSSQGSLGQPQHF	TGTGCCAGCAGCTCCCAGGGCAGCCTCGGTCAGCCCCAGCATTTT
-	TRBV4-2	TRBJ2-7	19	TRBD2	CASSQDLGTSGGAYYEQYF	TGTGCCAGCAGCCAAGATCTAGGGACTAGCGGGGGGGCCTACTACGAGCAGTACTTC
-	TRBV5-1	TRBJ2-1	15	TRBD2	CASSATSGVYNEQFF	TGCGCCAGCAGCGCGACTAGCGGGGTCTACAATGAGCAGTTCTTC
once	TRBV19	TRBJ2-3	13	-	CASSIGGTDTQYF	TGTGCCAGTAGTATAGGGGGGACAGATACGCAGTATTTT
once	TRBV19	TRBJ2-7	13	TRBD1	CASPGQGLHEQYF	TGTGCCAGTCCGGGACAGGGGCTGCACGAGCAGTACTTC
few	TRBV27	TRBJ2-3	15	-	CASTPLHRSEDTQYF	TGTGCCAGCACCCCGCTGCACAGGTCCGAGGATACGCAGTATTTT
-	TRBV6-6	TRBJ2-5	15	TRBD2	CASSYSLAGGETQYF	TGTGCCAGCAGTTACTCTCTAGCGGGGGGTGAGACCCAGTACTTC